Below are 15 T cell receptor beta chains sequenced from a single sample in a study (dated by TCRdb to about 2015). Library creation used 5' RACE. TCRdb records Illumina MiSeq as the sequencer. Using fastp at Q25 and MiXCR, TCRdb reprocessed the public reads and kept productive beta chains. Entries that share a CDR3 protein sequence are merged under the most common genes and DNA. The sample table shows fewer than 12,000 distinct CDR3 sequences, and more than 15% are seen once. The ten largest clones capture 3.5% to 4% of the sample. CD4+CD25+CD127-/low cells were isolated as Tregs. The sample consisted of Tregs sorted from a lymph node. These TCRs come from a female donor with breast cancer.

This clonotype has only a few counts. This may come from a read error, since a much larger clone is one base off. CDR3 loop: CASRGDSSYEQYV. The CDR3 DNA sequence: TGTGCCAGCCGGGGGGACAGCTCCTACGAGCAGTACGTC. The chain carries TRBV6-1 and TRBJ2-7; D may be TRBD1 or TRBD2 (7 bases each). V lost 8 bases to trimming and J lost 0 bases, with 11 bases between them. The CDR3 sequence is 13 residues long. Germline loops: CDR1 MNHNS, CDR2 SASEGT.

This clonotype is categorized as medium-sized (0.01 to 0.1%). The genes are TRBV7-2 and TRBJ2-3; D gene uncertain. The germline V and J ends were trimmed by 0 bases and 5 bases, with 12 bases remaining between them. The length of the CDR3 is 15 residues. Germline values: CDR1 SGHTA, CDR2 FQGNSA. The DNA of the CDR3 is TGTGCCAGCAGCTTAGCCACGGGCGTCGGAGATACGCAGTATTTT. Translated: CASSLATGVGDTQYF.

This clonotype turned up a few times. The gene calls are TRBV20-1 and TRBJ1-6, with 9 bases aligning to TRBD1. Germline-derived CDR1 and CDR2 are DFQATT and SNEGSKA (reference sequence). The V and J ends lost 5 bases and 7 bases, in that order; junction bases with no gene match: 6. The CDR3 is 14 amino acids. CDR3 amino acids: CSAGAGTGNSPLHF. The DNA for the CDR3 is TGCAGTGCTGGGGCCGGGACAGGGAATTCACCCCTCCACTTT.

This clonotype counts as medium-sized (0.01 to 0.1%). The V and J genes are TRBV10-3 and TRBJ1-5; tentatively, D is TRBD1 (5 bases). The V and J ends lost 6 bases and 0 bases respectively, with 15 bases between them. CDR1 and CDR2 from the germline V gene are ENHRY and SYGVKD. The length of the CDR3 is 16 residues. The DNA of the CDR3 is TGTGCCATCAGCCCGACGACAGAAACTAGCAATCAGCCCCAGCATTTT. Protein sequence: CAISPTTETSNQPQHF.

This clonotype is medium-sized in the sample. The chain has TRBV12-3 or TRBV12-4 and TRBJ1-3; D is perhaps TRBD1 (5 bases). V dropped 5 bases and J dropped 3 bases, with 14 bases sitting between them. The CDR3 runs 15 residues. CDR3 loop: CASSPVLGGGNTIYF. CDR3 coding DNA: TGTGCCAGCAGTCCCGTTCTCGGGGGTGGAAACACCATATATTTT.

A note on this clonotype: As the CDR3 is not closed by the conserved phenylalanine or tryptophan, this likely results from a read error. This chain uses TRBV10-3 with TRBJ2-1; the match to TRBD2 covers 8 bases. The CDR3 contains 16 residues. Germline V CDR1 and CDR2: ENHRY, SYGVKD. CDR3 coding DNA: TGTGCTATCAGTGGAGAAGCGGGAGAGAGGCGGGATGAGCAGTTCTTA. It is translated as CAISGEAGERRDEQFL.

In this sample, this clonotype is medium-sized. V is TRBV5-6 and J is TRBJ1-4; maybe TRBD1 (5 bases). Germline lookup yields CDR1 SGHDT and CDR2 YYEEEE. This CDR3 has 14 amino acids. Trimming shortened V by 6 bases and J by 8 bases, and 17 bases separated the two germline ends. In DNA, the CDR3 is TGTGCCAGCACCTCCGGGACCCTGGGAGAAAAACTGTTTTTT. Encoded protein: CASTSGTLGEKLFF.

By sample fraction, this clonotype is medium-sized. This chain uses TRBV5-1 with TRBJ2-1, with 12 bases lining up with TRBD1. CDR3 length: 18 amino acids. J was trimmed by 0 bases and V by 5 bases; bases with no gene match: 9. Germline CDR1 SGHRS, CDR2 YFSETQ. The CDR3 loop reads CASRSGTGGLSSYNEQFF. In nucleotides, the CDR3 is TGCGCCAGCAGGTCCGGGACAGGGGGCTTGAGCTCCTACAATGAGCAGTTCTTC.

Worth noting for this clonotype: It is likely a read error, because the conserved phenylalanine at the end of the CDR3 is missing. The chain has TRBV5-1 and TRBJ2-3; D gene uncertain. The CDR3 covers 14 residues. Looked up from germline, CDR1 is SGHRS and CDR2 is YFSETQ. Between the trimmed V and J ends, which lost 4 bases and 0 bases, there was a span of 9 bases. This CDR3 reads CASSPNPSTDTQYS. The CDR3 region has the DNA TGCGCCAGCAGCCCGAACCCTAGCACAGATACGCAGTATTCT.

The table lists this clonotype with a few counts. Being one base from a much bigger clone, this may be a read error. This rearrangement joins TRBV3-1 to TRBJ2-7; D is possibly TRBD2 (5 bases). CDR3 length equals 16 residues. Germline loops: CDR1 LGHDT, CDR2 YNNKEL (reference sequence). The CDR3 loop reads CARSQRLSTSSGEQYF. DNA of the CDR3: TGTGCCCGCAGCCAACGGCTATCAACCTCCTCGGGAGAGCAGTACTTC.

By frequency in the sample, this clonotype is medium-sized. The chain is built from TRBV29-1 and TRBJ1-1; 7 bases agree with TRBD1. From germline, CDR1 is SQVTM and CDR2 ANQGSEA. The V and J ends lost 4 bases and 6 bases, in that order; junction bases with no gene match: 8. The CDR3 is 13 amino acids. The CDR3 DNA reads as TGCAGCGTTGTGTCAGGGGGGAGCCCTGAAGCTTTCTTT. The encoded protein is CSVVSGGSPEAFF. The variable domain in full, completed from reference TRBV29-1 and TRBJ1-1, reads SAVISQKPSRDICQRGTSLTIQCQVDSQVTMMFWYRQQPGQSLTLIATANQGSEATYESGFVIDKFPISRPNLTFSTLTVSNMSPEDSSIYLCSVVSGGSPEAFFGQGTRLTVV.

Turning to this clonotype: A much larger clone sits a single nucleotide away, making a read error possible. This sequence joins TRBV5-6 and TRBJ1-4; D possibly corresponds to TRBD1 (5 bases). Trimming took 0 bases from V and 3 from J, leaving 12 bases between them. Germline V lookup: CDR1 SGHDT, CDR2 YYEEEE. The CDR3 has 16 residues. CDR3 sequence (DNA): TGTGCCAGCAGCTTGGTCGTGGGGGTTGCTAATGAAAAACTGTTTTTT. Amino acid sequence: CASSLVVGVANEKLFF.

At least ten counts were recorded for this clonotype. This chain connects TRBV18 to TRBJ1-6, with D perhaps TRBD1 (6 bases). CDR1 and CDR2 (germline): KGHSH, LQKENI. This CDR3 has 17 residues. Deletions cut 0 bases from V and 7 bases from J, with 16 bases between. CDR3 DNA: TGTGCCAGCTCACCACCGACGGGGGGGCTTAAGAATTCACCCCTCCACTTT. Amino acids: CASSPPTGGLKNSPLHF.

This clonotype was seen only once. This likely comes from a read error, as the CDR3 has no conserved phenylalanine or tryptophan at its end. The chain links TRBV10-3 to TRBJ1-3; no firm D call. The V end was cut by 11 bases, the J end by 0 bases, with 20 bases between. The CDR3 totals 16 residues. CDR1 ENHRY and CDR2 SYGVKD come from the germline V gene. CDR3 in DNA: TGTGCCGTCACCTCACCCGGACGGACCTCTGGAAACACCATATATTGT. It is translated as CAVTSPGRTSGNTIYC.

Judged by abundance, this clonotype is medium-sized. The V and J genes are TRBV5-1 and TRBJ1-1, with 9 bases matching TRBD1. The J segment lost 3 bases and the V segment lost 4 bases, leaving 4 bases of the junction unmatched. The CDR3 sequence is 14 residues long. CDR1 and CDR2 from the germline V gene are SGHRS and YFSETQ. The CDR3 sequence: CASSRTGAYTEAFF. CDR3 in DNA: TGCGCCAGCAGCAGGACAGGGGCGTACACTGAAGCTTTCTTT. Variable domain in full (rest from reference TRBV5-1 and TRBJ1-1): KAGVTQTPRYLIKTRGQQVTLSCSPISGHRSVSWYQQTPGQGLQFLFEYFSETQRNKGNFPGRFSGRQFSNSRSEMNVSTLELGDSALYLCASSRTGAYTEAFFGQGTRLTVV.